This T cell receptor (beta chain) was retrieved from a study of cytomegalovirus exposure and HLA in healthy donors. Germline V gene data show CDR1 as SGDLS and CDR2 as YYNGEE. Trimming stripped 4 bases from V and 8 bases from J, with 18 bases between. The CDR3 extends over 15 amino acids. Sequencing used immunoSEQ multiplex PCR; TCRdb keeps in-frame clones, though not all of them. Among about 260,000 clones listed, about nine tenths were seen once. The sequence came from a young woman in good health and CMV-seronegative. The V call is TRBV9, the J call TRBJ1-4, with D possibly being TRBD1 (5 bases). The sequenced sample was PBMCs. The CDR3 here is CASSPSGRVGEKLFF. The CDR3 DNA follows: TGTGCCAGCAGCCCGAGCGGCAGGGTCGGCGAAAAACTGTTTTTT.